The 27 T cell receptor beta chains reported below all come from one sample, sequenced in a study of cytomegalovirus exposure and HLA in healthy donors (TCRdb year 2017). Library preparation employed the immunoSEQ multiplex PCR assay. A mixture of 60 forward primers for TCR Vbeta segments and 13 reverse primers for TCR Jbeta segments was used in the multiplex PCR. What TCRdb holds here is the immuneACCESS table cut down to in-frame rearrangements. Part of the clones is not present; checked against another copy, under half of the missing clones reflect an unresolved V gene, and the others are unexplained. Counted in this sample were about 200,000 clones; around 85% of them appeared once. The top ten clonotypes cover approximately 1.5% of the sample. Sequencing input: PBMCs. Source of these receptors: a man in his forties or fifties in good health and CMV-seronegative.

The rearrangement uses TRBV28 and TRBJ2-7, with TRBD1 as a possible D gene (6 bases). The V gene lost 6 bases and the J gene lost 2 bases, with 20 bases spanning the gap. Germline CDR1 and CDR2: MDHEN and SYDVKM. The CDR3 is 16 amino acids. The CDR3 sequence: CASSRAGGGKTYEQYF. CDR3 in DNA: TGTGCCAGCAGCCGGGCCGGTGGGGGCAAGACCTACGAGCAGTACTTC.

The gene calls are TRBV30 and TRBJ2-5; D is unresolved. Per the germline V gene, CDR1 is GTSNPN and CDR2 is SVGIG (reference sequence). This CDR3 is 11 amino acids long. V gave up 3 bases and J gave up 9 bases, with 11 bases separating them. DNA for the CDR3: TGTGCCTGGAGCGAACTCGACTCCCAGTACTTC. Protein sequence: CAWSELDSQYF.

This chain uses TRBV18 with TRBJ1-1; TRBD1 matches at 10 bases. The V gene's germline CDR1 is KGHSH and CDR2 LQKENI. V shed 5 bases, J shed 4 bases, and the junction held 7 bases outside the gene matches. The CDR3 is made up of 15 amino acids. CDR3 sequence reads: CASSSSGQGGTEAFF. CDR3 DNA sequence: TGTGCCAGCTCATCCAGTGGACAGGGGGGCACTGAAGCTTTCTTT. The complete variable domain, with remaining parts taken from reference TRBV18 and TRBJ1-1, reads NAGVMQNPRHLVRRRGQEARLRCSPMKGHSHVYWYRQLPEEGLKFMVYLQKENIIDESGMPKERFSAEFPKEGPSILRIQQVVRGDSAAYFCASSSSGQGGTEAFFGQGTRLTVV.

By frequency in the sample, this clone is medium-sized (0.01 to 0.1%). V gene TRBV5-6 combines with J gene TRBJ2-1, with 14 bases aligning to TRBD2. The J segment lost 6 bases and the V segment lost 4 bases, leaving 15 bases of the junction unmatched. CDR1 and CDR2 from the germline V gene are SGHDT and YYEEEE. The CDR3 is 19 residues long. CDR3 DNA sequence: TGTGCCAGCAGCCCGCTTGGACTAGCGGGAGGCCCCGTCTCCAATGAGCAGTTCTTC. Translated, it gives CASSPLGLAGGPVSNEQFF.

This chain uses TRBV5-1 with TRBJ2-5; 7 nucleotides match TRBD1. Germline V gene lookup returns CDR1 SGHRS and CDR2 YFSETQ. The CDR3 consists of 14 residues. V shed 0 bases and J 1 base; nucleotides not matched to a gene: 0. This CDR3 reads CASSLDRGQETQYF. Written as DNA, the CDR3 is TGCGCCAGCAGCTTGGACAGGGGCCAAGAGACCCAGTACTTC.

The chain carries TRBV4-2 and TRBJ2-1, with TRBD2 matching over 9 bases. V lost 1 base and J lost 8; bases outside the gene matches: 6. The CDR3 runs 15 residues. Germline CDR1 and CDR2: LGHNA and YNFKEQ. CDR3 sequence (DNA): TGTGCCAGCAGCCAAGGGTCTAGCGGGAATCATGAGCAGTTCTTC. Translated: CASSQGSSGNHEQFF.

V is TRBV9 and J is TRBJ2-7; 7 positions match TRBD2. V shed 1 base, J shed 2 bases, and the junction held 6 bases outside the gene matches. CDR3 size: 15 residues. The germline V gene encodes CDR1 SGDLS and CDR2 YYNGEE. The CDR3 sequence is CASSVSGMGPYEQYF. The CDR3 DNA reads TGTGCCAGCAGCGTAAGCGGGATGGGGCCCTACGAGCAGTACTTC.

The chain recombines TRBV6-5 with TRBJ2-2; tentatively, D is TRBD1 (5 bases). V was trimmed by 5 bases and J by 7 bases, leaving 11 bases between them. Germline V lookup: CDR1 MNHEY, CDR2 SVGAGI. This CDR3 contains 13 residues. CDR3 residues: CASSRREGGELFF. The CDR3 DNA is TGTGCCAGCAGTCGCAGGGAAGGCGGGGAGCTGTTTTTT.

The chain uses TRBV28 and TRBJ2-7; 7 bases align to TRBD2. The V gene end was trimmed by 8 bases and the J gene end by 3 bases; junction bases not matched to a gene: 13. In germline, CDR1 is MDHEN, CDR2 SYDVKM. The CDR3 is made up of 15 amino acids. CDR3 bases: TGTGCCAGCGGAGCGGGGACCTTACATTTCTACGAGCAGTACTTC. It codes for CASGAGTLHFYEQYF.

The chain recombines TRBV5-6 with TRBJ1-3; TRBD1 is a possible D gene (6 bases). The V and J ends lost 4 bases and 0 bases respectively, with 11 bases between them. The CDR3 sequence is 15 residues long. Germline V gives CDR1 SGHDT, CDR2 YYEEEE. The CDR3 region is CASSGTGISGNTIYF. CDR3 DNA: TGTGCCAGCAGCGGAACAGGGATCTCTGGAAACACCATATATTTT. The full variable domain, completed using reference TRBV5-6 and TRBJ1-3, is DAGVTQSPTHLIKTRGQQVTLRCSPKSGHDTVSWYQQALGQGPQFIFQYYEEEERQRGNFPDRFSGHQFPNYSSELNVNALLLGDSALYLCASSGTGISGNTIYFGEGSWLTVV.

On this clone: The junction shows a germline mismatch at one end, possibly a read error. The CDR3 nucleotides read TGCGTCAGCAGCTTGACCCAGTCTCTCTACGAGCAGTACTTC. Amino acids: CVSSLTQSLYEQYF. This chain uses TRBV5-1 with TRBJ2-7; D gene unclear. The CDR3 runs to 14 residues. Per the germline V gene, CDR1 is SGHRS and CDR2 is YFSETQ.

This clone was observed a handful of times. In nucleotides, the CDR3 is TGTGCCAGCAAATCCCTTGGGACAGGGGGCGATGAGCAGTTCTTC. It is translated as CASKSLGTGGDEQFF. The chain has TRBV27 and TRBJ2-1; 12 bases match TRBD1. Germline assignment: CDR1 MNHEY and CDR2 SMNVEV (reference sequence). V trimming: 7 bases; J trimming: 8 bases; junction bases outside the gene matches: 9. The CDR3 has 15 amino acids.

The chain recombines TRBV27 with TRBJ1-4; TRBD1 matches at 8 bases. The J segment lost 0 bases and the V segment lost 6 bases, leaving 6 bases of the junction unmatched. In germline, CDR1 is MNHEY, CDR2 SMNVEV (reference sequence). The CDR3 length is 16 residues. CDR3 DNA sequence: TGTGCCAGCAGAGGGGACAGGTACTCAACTAATGAAAAACTGTTTTTT. Amino acids: CASRGDRYSTNEKLFF.

The V and J genes are TRBV29-1 and TRBJ2-7; D ambiguous. CDR1 is SQVTM and CDR2 is ANQGSEA in the germline V gene. CDR3 size: 15 residues. Trimming removed 0 bases at V and 3 bases at J, with 15 bases between. The CDR3 spells CSVEDPGRNRYEQYF. The CDR3 coding sequence is TGCAGCGTTGAAGACCCTGGCAGAAACCGCTACGAGCAGTACTTC.

The gene calls are TRBV30 and TRBJ1-3, with 7 bases matching TRBD1. This CDR3 has 13 amino acids. CDR1 GTSNPN and CDR2 SVGIG come from the germline V gene (reference sequence). Trimming at V came to 3 bases and at J to 4 bases, leaving 3 bases not matched to a gene. DNA for the CDR3: TGTGCCTGGAGCAGGGGGATAGGAAACACCATATATTTT. Amino acids: CAWSRGIGNTIYF.

The genes are TRBV30 and TRBJ2-2; maybe TRBD2 (5 bases). In germline, CDR1 is GTSNPN, CDR2 SVGIG (reference sequence). Trimming pared 2 bases from V and 1 base from J, leaving 5 bases between. The CDR3 is 13 amino acids. CDR3 loop: CAWSRGNTGELFF. CDR3 in DNA: TGTGCCTGGAGTCGGGGGAACACCGGGGAGCTGTTTTTT.

The rearrangement links TRBV7-8 to TRBJ2-1; tentatively, D is TRBD2 (6 bases). V lost 6 bases, J lost 9 bases, and 12 bases lay in between. Germline values: CDR1 SGHVS, CDR2 FQNEAQ. The CDR3 has 12 amino acids. The CDR3, as DNA: TGTGCCAGCAGGAGACTAGAGGGTGAGCAGTTCTTC. The encoded protein is CASRRLEGEQFF.

The rearrangement joins TRBV5-1 to TRBJ2-1, with a weak D call TRBD1 (6 bases). Trimming took off 1 base at V and 8 bases at J, with 13 bases between the two ends. Germline CDR1 and CDR2: SGHRS and YFSETQ. This CDR3 is 14 amino acids long. CDR3 in amino acids: CASSLSGQSDEQFF. DNA of the CDR3: TGCGCCAGCAGCTTGAGCGGACAGTCTGATGAGCAGTTCTTC.

In this sample, this clone turned up a few times. The chain joins TRBV19 to TRBJ2-5, with D unresolved. Germline CDR1 reads LNHDA; CDR2 reads SQIVND (reference sequence). The CDR3 is 13 residues long. Trimming removed 3 bases at V and 2 bases at J, with 7 bases between. The CDR3 spells CASSMVVQETQYF. The CDR3 nucleotides read TGTGCCAGTAGTATGGTAGTTCAAGAGACCCAGTACTTC.

Written as DNA, the CDR3 is TGTGCCACCAGCAGCGGGAGTTCGGCAGATACGCAGTATTTT. Protein sequence: CATSSGSSADTQYF. The genes are TRBV15 and TRBJ2-3; D is perhaps TRBD2 (6 bases). V shed 3 bases and J shed 4 bases, with 11 bases lying between them. The CDR3 runs to 14 residues. Germline lookup yields CDR1 LNHNV and CDR2 YYDKDF (reference sequence).

V is TRBV29-1 and J is TRBJ1-3; TRBD1 is a possible D gene (6 bases). Germline V gives CDR1 SQVTM, CDR2 ANQGSEA. The CDR3 length is 16 residues. The germline V and J ends were trimmed by 4 bases and 0 bases, with 16 bases remaining between them. The CDR3 DNA is TGCAGCGTTGCCCAGACCCGAGGGGGCTCTGGAAACACCATATATTTT. This codes for CSVAQTRGGSGNTIYF.

V and J are TRBV27 and TRBJ1-6; 9 bases agree with TRBD1. The germline V gene encodes CDR1 MNHEY and CDR2 SMNVEV (reference sequence). V shed 0 bases and J 9 bases; nucleotides not matched to a gene: 3. CDR3 length: 15 residues. This chain's CDR3 is CASSLSGTGSSPLHF. CDR3 sequence (DNA): TGTGCCAGCAGTTTATCAGGGACAGGGAGTTCACCCCTCCACTTT.

V gene TRBV4-1 combines with J gene TRBJ2-7, with 10 bases aligning to TRBD1. Unmatched junction bases numbered 4, after V lost 4 bases and J lost 4 bases. The germline gives CDR1 MGHRA, CDR2 YSYEKL. The length of the CDR3 is 14 residues. CDR3 sequence (DNA): TGCGCCAGCAGCCGGGACAGGGGCATTTACGAGCAGTACTTC. Protein product: CASSRDRGIYEQYF.

The gene calls are TRBV7-8 and TRBJ2-3; D perhaps matches TRBD1 (5 bases). CDR3 length: 16 residues. Germline values: CDR1 SGHVS, CDR2 FQNEAQ. V gave up 2 bases and J gave up 2 bases, with 14 bases separating them. This chain's CDR3 is CASSLLWGGNTDTQYF. CDR3 nucleotide sequence: TGTGCCAGCAGCTTACTGTGGGGCGGCAACACAGATACGCAGTATTTT.

The CDR3 coding sequence is TGTGCCAGCAGTTTTTTGGGGAGAAGATCCGGTCAGCCCCAGCATTTT. Its translation is CASSFLGRRSGQPQHF. This chain links TRBV28 with TRBJ1-5; D is ambiguous. From germline, CDR1 is MDHEN and CDR2 SYDVKM. This CDR3 spans 16 amino acids. V was pared by 3 bases and J by 6 bases, with 18 bases between.

The chain uses TRBV29-1 and TRBJ2-1, with 12 bases identical to TRBD2. CDR3 length: 12 residues. The junction had 1 base not matched to a gene; V was cut back by 6 bases and J by 7 bases. In germline, CDR1 is SQVTM, CDR2 ANQGSEA. The CDR3 nucleotides read TGCAGCGTCACTAGCGGGAGGAATGAGCAGTTCTTC. Residues: CSVTSGRNEQFF.

The rearrangement uses TRBV5-1 and TRBJ1-5; TRBD1 matches 9 bases. The CDR3 is 15 amino acids. V dropped 0 bases and J dropped 9; count of bases not matched to a gene: 7. Germline V gives CDR1 SGHRS, CDR2 YFSETQ. CDR3 nucleotides: TGCGCCAGCAGCTTGGGGGACAGGGCCTCGGGGCCCCAGCATTTT. Its translation is CASSLGDRASGPQHF.